This T cell receptor beta chain derives from a study of T-cell memory formation after mild COVID-19. This clonotype has more than one count but fewer than ten. Constant-segment primers served in 5'RACE that generated TCR alpha and TCR beta cDNA libraries bearing sample barcodes and UMIs. Each CDR3 protein gets one entry after TCRdb re-called the 5' RACE reads with MiXCR. Of 350,000 to 550,000 distinct CDR3 sequences in the sample, around 17% are singletons; the top ten hold about a fifth. Sample: PBMCs or a T cell subset sorted from them (not recorded which). The source of this sequence is a man aged 18 to 35 who had mild COVID-19 (a few samples of this study predate the infection). Cell type and time point are not known.

In DNA, the CDR3 is TGTGCCAGCAGCGCGAACAGGGGAGCCTACAATGAGCAGTTCTTC. Encoded protein: CASSANRGAYNEQFF. This chain connects TRBV9 to TRBJ2-1; TRBD1 agrees at 7 bases. Unmatched junction bases numbered 5, after V lost 3 bases and J lost 2 bases. Germline lookup yields CDR1 SGDLS and CDR2 YYNGEE. The CDR3 extends over 15 amino acids.